This T cell receptor beta chain was sequenced in a study of blood T cell repertoires in COVID-19. Study context: COVID-19 samples collected from the United States, Italy and Spain covered acute and convalescent phases. Sample material is recorded as cDNA or gDNA derived from T cells, B-cell-depleted T cells, or PBMCs.

In its sample, this clone was seen once. The CDR3 sequence is 17 residues long. Germline-derived CDR1 and CDR2 are KGHSH and LQKENI. V lost 3 bases and J lost 1, with 15 bases in between. Original data processing: Reference gene primer amplification yielded estimated nucleated cell counts. The table came from immunoSEQ multiplex PCR; TCRdb's copy has only in-frame clones and leaves some out. The V and J calls and clone size come from that table; D and trimming were worked out from the DNA. The table lists under 300,000 clones, less than 85% of them singletons. Sequenced material: peripheral blood. The sequence was obtained from a woman older than 75 with active or convalescent COVID-19. V is TRBV18 and J is TRBJ2-2; no clear D. The CDR3 nucleotides read TGTGCCAGCTCACCGCCACAAATGGAGATGAACACCGGGGAGCTGTTTTTT. Its protein is CASSPPQMEMNTGELFF.